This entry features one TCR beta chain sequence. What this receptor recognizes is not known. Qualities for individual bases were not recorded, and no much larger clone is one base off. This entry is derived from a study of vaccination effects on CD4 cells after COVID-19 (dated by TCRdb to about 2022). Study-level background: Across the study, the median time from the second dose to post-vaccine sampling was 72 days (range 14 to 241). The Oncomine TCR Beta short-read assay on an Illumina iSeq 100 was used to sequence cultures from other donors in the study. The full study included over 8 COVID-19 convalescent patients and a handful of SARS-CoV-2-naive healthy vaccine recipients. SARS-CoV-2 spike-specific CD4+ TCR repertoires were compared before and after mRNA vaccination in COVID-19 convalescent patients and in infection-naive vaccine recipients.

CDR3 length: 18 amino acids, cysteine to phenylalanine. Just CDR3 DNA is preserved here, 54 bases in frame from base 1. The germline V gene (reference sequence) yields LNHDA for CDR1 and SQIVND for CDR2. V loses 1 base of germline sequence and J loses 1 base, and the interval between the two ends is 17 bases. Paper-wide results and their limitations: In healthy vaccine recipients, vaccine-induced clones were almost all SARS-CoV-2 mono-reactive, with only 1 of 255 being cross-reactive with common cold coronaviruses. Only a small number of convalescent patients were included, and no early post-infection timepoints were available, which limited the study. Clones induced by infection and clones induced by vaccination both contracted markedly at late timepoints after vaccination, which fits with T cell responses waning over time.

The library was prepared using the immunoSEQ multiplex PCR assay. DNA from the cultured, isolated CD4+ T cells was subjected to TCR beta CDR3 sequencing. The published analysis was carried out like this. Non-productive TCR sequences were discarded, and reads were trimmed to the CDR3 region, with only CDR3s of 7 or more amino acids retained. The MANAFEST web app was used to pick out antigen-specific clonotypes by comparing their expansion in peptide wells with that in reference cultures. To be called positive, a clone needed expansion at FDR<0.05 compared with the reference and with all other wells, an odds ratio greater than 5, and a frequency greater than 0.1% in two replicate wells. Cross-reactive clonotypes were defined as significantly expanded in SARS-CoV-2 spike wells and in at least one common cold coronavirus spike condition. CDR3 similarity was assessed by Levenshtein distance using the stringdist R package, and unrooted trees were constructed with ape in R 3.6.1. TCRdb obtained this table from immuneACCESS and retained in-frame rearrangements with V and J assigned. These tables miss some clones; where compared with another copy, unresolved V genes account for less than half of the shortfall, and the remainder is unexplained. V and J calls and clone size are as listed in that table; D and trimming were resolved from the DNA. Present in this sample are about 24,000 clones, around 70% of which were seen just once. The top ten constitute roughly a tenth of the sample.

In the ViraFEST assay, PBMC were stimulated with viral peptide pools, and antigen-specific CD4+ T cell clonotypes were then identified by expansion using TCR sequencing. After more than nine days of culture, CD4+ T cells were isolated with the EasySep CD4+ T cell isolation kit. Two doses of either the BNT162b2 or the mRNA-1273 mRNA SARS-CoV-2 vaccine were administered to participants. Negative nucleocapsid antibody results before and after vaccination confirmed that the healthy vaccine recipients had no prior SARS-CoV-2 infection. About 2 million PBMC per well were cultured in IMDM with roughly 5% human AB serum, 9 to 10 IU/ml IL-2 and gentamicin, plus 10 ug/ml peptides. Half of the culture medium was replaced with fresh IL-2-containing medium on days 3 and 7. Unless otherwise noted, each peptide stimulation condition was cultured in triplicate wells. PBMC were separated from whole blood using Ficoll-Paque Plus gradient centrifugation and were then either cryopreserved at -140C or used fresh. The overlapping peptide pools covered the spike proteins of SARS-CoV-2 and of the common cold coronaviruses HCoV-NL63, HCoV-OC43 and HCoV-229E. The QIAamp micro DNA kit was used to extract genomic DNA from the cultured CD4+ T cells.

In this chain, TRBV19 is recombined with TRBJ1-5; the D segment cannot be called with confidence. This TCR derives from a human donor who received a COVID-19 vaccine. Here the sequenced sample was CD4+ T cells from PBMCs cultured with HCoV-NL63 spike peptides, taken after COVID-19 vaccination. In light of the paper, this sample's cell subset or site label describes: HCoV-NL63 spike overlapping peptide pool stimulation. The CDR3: CASSIGEVGRISNQPQHF. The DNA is TGTGCCAGTAGTATAGGAGAGGTCGGCAGGATAAGCAATCAGCCCCAGCATTTT.